The 32 T cell receptor beta chains listed next were all sequenced from one sample in a study of T cells in Graves' hyperthyroidism and ophthalmopathy. Amplification of TCR beta CDR3 regions was performed using RNA transcripts as template. The HTBI primer set drove a first-round RT-PCR of the TCR CDR3. TCRdb independently ran MiXCR on the multiplex PCR reads; one entry per CDR3 protein. The sample shows 700,000 or so distinct CDR3 sequences, about 16% of them seen only once. The specimen was blood. These TCRs come from a man in his late teens or twenties with Graves' hyperthyroidism.

Many counts were recorded for this clonotype. The chain links TRBV7-8 to TRBJ1-1; D remains ambiguous. This CDR3 is 16 amino acids long. V was pared by 1 base and J by 0 bases, with 12 bases between. Looked up from germline, CDR1 is SGHVS and CDR2 is FQNEAQ. CDR3 region: CASSLVGRQLNTEAFF. The CDR3 DNA reads TGTGCCAGCAGCTTAGTGGGGAGGCAGCTGAACACTGAAGCTTTCTTT.

This clonotype showed up just a few times. The V gene is TRBV2, the J gene TRBJ2-1, with D perhaps given as TRBD1 or TRBD2 (5 bases each). This CDR3 is 12 amino acids long. Trimming cost V 7 bases and J 13 bases, with 17 bases left between them. Germline V CDR1 and CDR2: SNHLY, FYNNEI. The CDR3 coding sequence is TGTGCCAGCACTCCCACCCTTTGGGACCAGTTCTTC. This codes for CASTPTLWDQFF. Full variable domain (outside the CDR3, taken from reference TRBV2 and TRBJ2-1): EPEVTQTPSHQVTQMGQEVILRCVPISNHLYFYWYRQILGQKVEFLVSFYNNEISEKSEIFDDQFSVERPDGSNFTLKIRSTKLEDSAMYFCASTPTLWDQFFGPGTRLTVL.

This clonotype was observed at least ten times. V is TRBV28 and J is TRBJ2-1; either TRBD1 or TRBD2 may fit D (5 bases each). Germline V gene lookup returns CDR1 MDHEN and CDR2 SYDVKM. CDR3 length equals 15 residues. Deletions cut 4 bases from V and 11 bases from J, with 21 bases between. CDR3 nucleotide sequence: TGTGCCAGCAGTTCTAAGGAAAAGGTCGGGACGAAGCAGTTCTTC. It yields the protein CASSSKEKVGTKQFF.

The rearrangement uses TRBV20-1 and TRBJ2-1, with D hard to call. Germline CDR1 is DFQATT and CDR2 is SNEGSKA (reference sequence). The CDR3 has 18 amino acids. Trimming shortened V by 4 bases and J by 0 bases, and 22 bases separated the two germline ends. The CDR3, as DNA: TGCAGTGCTAATCGCCTCCGCCCATATACGCCCTCCTACAATGAGCAGTTCTTC. It codes for CSANRLRPYTPSYNEQFF.

This clonotype has at least ten counts. The J gene is TRBJ2-1, the V gene TRBV11-1, with 8 positions matching TRBD2. In germline, CDR1 is SGHAT, CDR2 FQDESV (reference sequence). V shed 1 base and J 2 bases; nucleotides not matched to a gene: 4. This CDR3 region has 16 residues. In nucleotides, the CDR3 is TGTGCCAGCAGCTTAGGTTCGGGACTAGCCTACAATGAGCAGTTCTTC. Its protein product is CASSLGSGLAYNEQFF.

This clonotype was recorded a few times. The rearrangement links TRBV11-2 to TRBJ2-1; D is possibly TRBD2 (7 bases). Per germline, CDR1 SGHAT and CDR2 FQNNGV. The ends were cut back, 0 bases at V and 3 bases at J, with 12 bases in the middle. CDR3 size: 16 residues. The CDR3 here is CASSLDSGDYYNEQFF. CDR3 nucleotides: TGTGCCAGCAGCTTAGATTCAGGGGACTACTACAATGAGCAGTTCTTC.

This clonotype has just a few counts. The chain carries TRBV29-1 and TRBJ1-2; TRBD1 might be the D (5 bases). The CDR3 has 14 amino acids. CDR1 and CDR2 (germline): SQVTM, ANQGSEA. Trimming removed 1 base at V and 8 bases at J, with 17 bases between. The chain's CDR3 is CSVEAQGPYGGYTF. CDR3 coding DNA: TGCAGCGTTGAAGCCCAGGGTCCGTATGGGGGCTACACCTTC. Based on the CDR3 plus reference TRBV29-1 and TRBJ1-2, the full variable domain is SAVISQKPSRDICQRGTSLTIQCQVDSQVTMMFWYRQQPGQSLTLIATANQGSEATYESGFVIDKFPISRPNLTFSTLTVSNMSPEDSSIYLCSVEAQGPYGGYTFGSGTRLTVV.

This clonotype was observed at least ten times. The chain is built from TRBV27 and TRBJ1-5; D not certain. The ends were cut back, 5 bases at V and 7 bases at J, with 12 bases in the middle. Germline CDR1 MNHEY, CDR2 SMNVEV (reference sequence). The CDR3 totals 13 residues. Here the CDR3 DNA reads TGTGCCAGCAGTCAAGGGCGTAGCCAGCCCCAGCATTTT. It specifies CASSQGRSQPQHF.

This clonotype was counted many times. This sequence joins TRBV6-1 and TRBJ2-1; no definite D call. V dropped 2 bases and J dropped 4 bases, with 6 bases sitting between them. Germline values: CDR1 MNHNS, CDR2 SASEGT. The CDR3 totals 13 residues. CDR3 DNA sequence: TGTGCCAGCAGTGAACTGGGGTACAATGAGCAGTTCTTC. It codes for CASSELGYNEQFF.

V and J are TRBV20-1 and TRBJ1-2, with TRBD1 as a possible D gene (6 bases). The CDR3 is 14 amino acids. CDR1 is DFQATT and CDR2 is SNEGSKA in the germline V gene (reference sequence). V gave up 5 bases and J gave up 4 bases, with 17 bases separating them. Here the CDR3 reads CSAPRGHTAYGYTF. The CDR3 nucleotides read TGCAGTGCTCCGAGGGGACATACGGCCTATGGCTACACCTTC.

This clonotype was detected a few times. This CDR3 is CASSPPFGTGEQYF. CDR3 DNA sequence: TGTGCCAGCAGCCCCCCTTTCGGGACAGGGGAGCAGTACTTC. V usage is TRBV3-1 and J usage is TRBJ2-7, with TRBD1 matching 9 bases. Losses at the gene ends were 4 bases for V and 7 bases for J; bases not matched to a gene: 8. CDR1 is LGHDT and CDR2 is YNNKEL in the germline V gene (reference sequence). The CDR3 spans 14 residues.

In this sample, this clonotype turned up many times. The V gene is TRBV7-9, the J gene TRBJ2-7; TRBD1 matches at 9 bases. V shed 4 bases, J shed 5 bases, and the junction held 6 bases outside the gene matches. CDR1 is SEHNR, CDR2 FQNEAQ, per germline (reference sequence). CDR3 length equals 14 residues. As DNA, the CDR3 is TGTGCCAGCAGCTCCGGGACAGGGAGACACGAGCAGTACTTC. Translating gives CASSSGTGRHEQYF.

This clonotype occurred a few times. The chain is built from TRBV6-1 and TRBJ2-7, with D possibly called TRBD1 or TRBD2 (5 bases each). CDR1 is MNHNS, CDR2 SASEGT, per germline. The ends were cut back, 11 bases at V and 6 bases at J, with 17 bases in the middle. CDR3 length equals 12 residues. The CDR3 spells CALRGPKGEQYF. CDR3 bases: TGTGCCCTCCGGGGACCCAAGGGCGAGCAGTACTTC.

This clonotype was picked up many times. The chain employs TRBV11-1 and TRBJ2-7; 9 bases line up with TRBD1. Germline lookup yields CDR1 SGHAT and CDR2 FQDESV (reference sequence). The CDR3 has 14 amino acids. V was clipped by 4 bases and J by 6 bases; unmatched bases: 7. CDR3: CASSSGTGLFEQYF. CDR3 DNA sequence: TGTGCCAGCAGCTCCGGGACAGGGTTGTTCGAGCAGTACTTC.

This clonotype was observed at least ten times. The rearrangement links TRBV10-2 to TRBJ2-7; 9 bases fit TRBD2. Germline CDR1 and CDR2: WSHSY and SAAADI. V lost 7 bases to trimming and J lost 2 bases; unmatched junction nucleotides: 6. This CDR3 contains 14 residues. CDR3 coding DNA: TGCGCCAGCATATCGACTAGCGGCGCCTACGAGCAGTACTTC. This encodes CASISTSGAYEQYF.

This clonotype occurred many times. The gene calls are TRBV28 and TRBJ2-3; 7 nucleotides line up with TRBD1. J lost 4 bases, V lost 5 bases, and 3 bases had no gene match. CDR1 is MDHEN and CDR2 is SYDVKM in the germline V gene. The CDR3 totals 13 residues. As DNA, the CDR3 is TGTGCCAGCAGTCCAGACAGGGCAGATACGCAGTATTTT. This gives the protein CASSPDRADTQYF.

In this sample, this clonotype turned up a few times. The genes are TRBV20-1 and TRBJ2-3; tentative D call: TRBD2 (6 bases). CDR3 size: 13 residues. CDR1 DFQATT and CDR2 SNEGSKA come from the germline V gene (reference sequence). The CDR3 nucleotides read TGCGGCCCCATACGGCGGGAAGAAGATACGCAGTATTTT. Protein product: CGPIRREEDTQYF.

This clonotype was observed a few times. CDR3 sequence reads: CASILSYRPRLTNTEAFF. The CDR3 region has the DNA TGTGCCAGCATTTTAAGTTACCGTCCGAGACTCACGAACACTGAAGCTTTCTTT. The rearrangement uses TRBV5-5 and TRBJ1-1; no clear D gene. This CDR3 is built from 18 residues. The V gene lost 6 bases and the J gene lost 1 base, with 25 bases spanning the gap. The germline gives CDR1 SGHKS, CDR2 YYEKEE (reference sequence).

This clonotype has ten or more counts. The chain uses TRBV5-1 and TRBJ1-1; 10 bases align to TRBD1. This CDR3 has 16 residues. Trimming at V came to 2 bases and at J to 5 bases, leaving 9 bases not matched to a gene. CDR1 and CDR2 (germline): SGHRS, YFSETQ. This CDR3 reads CASSLLPGQGRTEAFF. CDR3 DNA: TGCGCCAGCAGCTTACTCCCGGGACAGGGGAGGACTGAAGCTTTCTTT. The full variable domain, with the rest looked up from reference TRBV5-1 and TRBJ1-1, is KAGVTQTPRYLIKTRGQQVTLSCSPISGHRSVSWYQQTPGQGLQFLFEYFSETQRNKGNFPGRFSGRQFSNSRSEMNVSTLELGDSALYLCASSLLPGQGRTEAFFGQGTRLTVV.

This clonotype showed up many times. The J gene is TRBJ2-1, the V gene TRBV12-3 or TRBV12-4; D possibly corresponds to TRBD2 (5 bases). V lost 9 bases, J lost 2 bases, and 17 bases lay in between. The CDR3 has 15 residues. The CDR3 DNA is TGTGCCAGTCGGCCCACGGGAAACGCCTACAATGAGCAGTTCTTC. Residues: CASRPTGNAYNEQFF.

This clonotype was seen ten or more times. This chain links TRBV7-2 with TRBJ2-7; D perhaps matches TRBD2 (6 bases). The CDR3 loop spans 15 amino acids. Trimming cost V 5 bases and J 0 bases, with 14 bases left between them. Germline V lookup: CDR1 SGHTA, CDR2 FQGNSA. DNA for the CDR3: TGTGCCAGCAGCGACCGCGGGGCAGGCTCCTACGAGCAGTACTTC. Translated, it gives CASSDRGAGSYEQYF.

This clonotype was seen a few times. The chain joins TRBV20-1 to TRBJ2-7; a weak D match, TRBD2 (6 bases). The V end was cut by 5 bases, the J end by 6 bases, with 20 bases between. The CDR3 loop spans 14 amino acids. Germline CDR1 reads DFQATT; CDR2 reads SNEGSKA (reference sequence). The CDR3 nucleotides read TGCAGTGCTCTACGCTGGGGGGAACCTCTCGAGCAGTACTTC. Its translation is CSALRWGEPLEQYF.

This clonotype was found many times. This chain connects TRBV6-1 to TRBJ2-1, with a weak D call TRBD1 (6 bases). The V gene lost 6 bases and the J gene lost 5 bases, with 11 bases spanning the gap. This CDR3 spans 13 amino acids. Per germline, CDR1 MNHNS and CDR2 SASEGT. The CDR3 is CASSWRTDNEQFF. CDR3 DNA sequence: TGTGCCAGCAGCTGGAGGACAGACAATGAGCAGTTCTTC.

The rearrangement links TRBV6-1 to TRBJ1-3; D gene uncertain. Germline assignment: CDR1 MNHNS and CDR2 SASEGT. The CDR3 sequence is 16 residues long. The ends were cut back, 5 bases at V and 0 bases at J, with 14 bases in the middle. CDR3 residues: CASSPSPDPSGNTIYF. DNA of the CDR3: TGTGCCAGCAGTCCCTCACCTGACCCCTCTGGAAACACCATATATTTT.

V usage is TRBV28 and J usage is TRBJ1-5; D gene ambiguous. Germline V lookup: CDR1 MDHEN, CDR2 SYDVKM. V dropped 5 bases and J dropped 0 bases, with 8 bases sitting between them. CDR3 size: 14 residues. CDR3 in DNA: TGTGCCAGCAGTCAGGACCTTAGCAATCAGCCCCAGCATTTT. This gives the protein CASSQDLSNQPQHF.

This clonotype was seen repeatedly, ten times or more. The genes are TRBV5-5 and TRBJ2-1; TRBD2 matches at 7 bases. Per germline, CDR1 SGHKS and CDR2 YYEKEE (reference sequence). The CDR3 totals 17 residues. V lost 0 bases and J lost 4; bases outside the gene matches: 10. The CDR3 sequence is CASSLVGGLGLYNEQFF. The CDR3 DNA reads as TGTGCCAGCAGCTTGGTAGGTGGACTAGGCCTATACAATGAGCAGTTCTTC.

This clonotype was counted many times. The chain employs TRBV12-3 or TRBV12-4 and TRBJ2-3; tentatively, D is TRBD1 or TRBD2 (5 bases each). Deletions cut 4 bases from V and 6 bases from J, with 17 bases between. There are 15 residues in the CDR3. CDR3 nucleotide sequence: TGTGCCAGCAGTTCGGCCCGAGGGGCCTCTGATACGCAGTATTTT. Its protein product is CASSSARGASDTQYF.

CDR3 protein: CASGWDSNSPLHF. As DNA, the CDR3 is TGTGCTAGTGGATGGGACAGTAATTCACCCCTCCACTTT. The chain employs TRBV12-5 and TRBJ1-6, with 7 positions matching TRBD1. Germline trimming cut 6 bases from V and 6 bases from J; bases unmatched to any gene: 2. Germline V gives CDR1 LGHNT, CDR2 FRNRAP. The CDR3 extends over 13 amino acids.

This chain links TRBV20-1 with TRBJ2-7, with TRBD1 matching 9 bases. The length of the CDR3 is 14 residues. The germline V gene has CDR1 DFQATT and CDR2 SNEGSKA (reference sequence). After removal of 1 base from V and 9 bases from J, the junction contained 10 bases not matched to a gene. The CDR3 DNA sequence: TGCAGTGCTAGAGGATTAGGACAGGGGATGAGGCAGTACTTC. Protein sequence: CSARGLGQGMRQYF.

This clonotype was recorded at least ten times. The chain has TRBV10-2 and TRBJ2-7, with 7 nucleotides matching TRBD1. V gave up 2 bases and J gave up 4 bases; unmatched junction bases: 5. The CDR3 contains 14 residues. CDR1 and CDR2 from the germline V gene are WSHSY and SAAADI. CDR3 DNA: TGCGCCAGCAGTGAGACGACAGGGTCGTACGAGCAGTACTTC. Translation: CASSETTGSYEQYF.

The chain employs TRBV12-3 or TRBV12-4 and TRBJ1-2, with TRBD1 matching 7 bases. After removal of 6 bases from V and 5 bases from J, the junction contained 6 bases not matched to a gene. The CDR3 consists of 13 residues. CDR3 sequence reads: CASSFPGGYGYTF. DNA for the CDR3: TGTGCCAGCAGCTTCCCAGGGGGATATGGCTACACCTTC.

This clonotype has ten or more counts. The genes are TRBV7-2 and TRBJ2-1, with D uncertain. Germline CDR1 reads SGHTA; CDR2 reads FQGNSA. This CDR3 is built from 14 residues. The V end was cut by 2 bases, the J end by 5 bases, with 10 bases between. CDR3 in amino acids: CASSLIYGNNEQFF. CDR3 nucleotide sequence: TGTGCCAGCAGCTTAATATACGGAAACAATGAGCAGTTCTTC.